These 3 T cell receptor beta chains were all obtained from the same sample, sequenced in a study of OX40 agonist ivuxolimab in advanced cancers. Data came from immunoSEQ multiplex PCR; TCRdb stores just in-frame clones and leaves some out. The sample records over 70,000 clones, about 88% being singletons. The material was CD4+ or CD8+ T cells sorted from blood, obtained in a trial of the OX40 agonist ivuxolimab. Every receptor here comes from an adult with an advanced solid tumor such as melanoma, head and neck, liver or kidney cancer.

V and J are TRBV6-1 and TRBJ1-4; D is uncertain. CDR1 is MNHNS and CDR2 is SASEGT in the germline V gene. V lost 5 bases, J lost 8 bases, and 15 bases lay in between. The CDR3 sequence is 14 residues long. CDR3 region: CASSSLDRSEKLFF. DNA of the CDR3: TGTGCCAGCAGTTCTTTGGACCGGTCGGAAAAACTGTTTTTT.

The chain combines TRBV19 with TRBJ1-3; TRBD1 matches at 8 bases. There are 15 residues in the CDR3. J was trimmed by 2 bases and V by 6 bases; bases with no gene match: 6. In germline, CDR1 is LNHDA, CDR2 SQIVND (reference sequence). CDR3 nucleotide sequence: TGTGCCAGTAGGTCAGGGGGCGCGGCTGGAAACACCATATATTTT. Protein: CASRSGGAAGNTIYF.

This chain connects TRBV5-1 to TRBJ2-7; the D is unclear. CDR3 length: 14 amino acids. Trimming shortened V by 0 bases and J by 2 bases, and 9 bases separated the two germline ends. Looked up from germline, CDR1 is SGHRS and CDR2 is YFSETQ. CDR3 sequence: CASSLEGNTYEQYF. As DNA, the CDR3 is TGCGCCAGCAGCTTGGAAGGGAATACCTACGAGCAGTACTTC.